Listed here is a single T cell receptor (beta chain). Its antigen is unidentified. These data come from a study of shared clonotypes between healthy human individuals. Whole-study findings and limits: Non-shared clonotypes had lower generation probabilities than those shared by all four donors.

V gave up 2 bases and J gave up 7 bases, with 11 bases separating them. Germline CDR1 and CDR2: SNHLY and FYNNEI. The CDR3 extends over 13 amino acids. Authors' analysis steps: ImmunoSEQ sequences covered only the junction and lacked quality scores; filtering therefore differed. Measured with immunoSEQ multiplex PCR; TCRdb has only the in-frame clones, and not every one. V and J calls and clone size are copied from that table; D and trimming were computed from the DNA. The sample lists approximately 530,000 clones; more than 95% were seen once. The chain couples TRBV2 to TRBJ1-2; D remains ambiguous. The sample consisted of naive CD4+ T cells sorted from blood. Subset indicated: CD45RA+ positively selected. The TCR sequence derives from a woman between 25 and 40 years old in good health. CDR3 residues: CASSETVATGYTF. Written as DNA, the CDR3 is TGTGCCAGCAGTGAAACTGTCGCAACTGGCTACACCTTC.